This T cell receptor beta chain was sequenced during a study of blood T cell repertoires in COVID-19 (dated by TCRdb to the early 2020s). For the wider study: Samples from collaborators originated in the United States, Italy and Spain and spanned both the acute and convalescent phases of COVID-19. The samples were drawn from the first 160 participants of the ongoing ImmuneRACE study and from 1,254 subjects provided by 6 global collaborators. The repertoires were released in a freely available public database intended as a resource for research on the immune response to SARS-CoV-2. Where available, HLA class I and class II types were obtained from metadata supplied by the sample provider rather than from assay-based typing. The material from the prospective study consisted of cDNA or gDNA derived from T cells, B-cell-depleted T cells, or PBMCs. Subjects who had been exposed to COVID-19, were actively infected with it, or had recovered from it provided the deeply sampled blood TCRbeta repertoires that made up the dataset. A de-identified subject ID, COVID-19 status, age in years and sex were almost always included in the sample metadata. General conclusions and limits of the study: The amount of clinical and demographic metadata varied by source and participant and was provided uncurated.

V gives up 7 bases and J gives up 5 bases, and the segment between their germline ends measures 14 bases. From a lookup of the germline V gene (reference sequence), CDR1 and CDR2 are SEHNR and FQNEAQ. The CDR3 holds 14 amino acids from the cysteine to the phenylalanine. The entry retains the CDR3 DNA only, 42 bases that are in frame from base 1. TCRbeta CDR3 regions were amplified from genomic DNA using the immunoSEQ Assay, a bias-controlled multiplex PCR. The published analysis was carried out like this. The number of nucleated cells in each sample was estimated by amplification of reference gene primers within the assay. To quantify the absolute abundance of each unique TCRbeta CDR3 rearrangement, sequence reads were collapsed and filtered. For each sample, productive Simpson clonality was calculated as the square root of Simpson's diversity index over productive rearrangements. The source is immuneACCESS, and TCRdb retained only in-frame sequences with V and J called. Part of the clones is not carried over; for the studies checked, unresolved V genes explain less than half of this, and the remainder is unexplained. D and trimming were read from the DNA, whereas the V and J calls and clone size are those reported in that table. In this sample the table shows some 200,000 clones, roughly four fifths of which occur a single time. The top ten hold roughly 1.3% of the sample.

With respect to this clone: Its antigen is still unknown. No base quality information exists; no much larger clone differs at one position.

Participants in the prospective study were enrolled through a virtual design, were aged about 18 to 100 years, and lived in fewer than 30 United States geographic areas. To assign participants to cohorts, the prospective study relied on clinical history that participants themselves reported in a screening survey and a study questionnaire. Mobile phlebotomists in the prospective study collected whole blood, serum and a nasopharyngeal or oropharyngeal swab from every participant. Additional blood draws and questionnaires over a 2-month period could optionally be provided by prospective study participants. Prospective study blood samples were shipped either frozen or at room temperature before DNA extraction.

The clonotype comes from a woman between 40 and 55 years old with acute COVID-19. The chain links TRBV7-9 with TRBJ1-4; a tentative D call is TRBD1 (6 bases match). Sequences were obtained from PBMCs or T cells enriched from blood (not recorded which). The CDR3 region has the sequence CASTNPTGNEKLFF. The DNA sequence is given as TGTGCCAGCACCAACCCGACAGGCAATGAAAAACTGTTTTTT.